The count of the clone carrying this TCR beta chain is one. As yet, its antigen is unknown. Its ends do not fully match the called genes, so a read error is possible. The data originate from a study of T cell repertoires in cytomegalovirus infection. The wider study: Alongside well-studied HLA-B-restricted CMV epitopes, recently identified HLA-C-restricted CMV epitopes were also used.

Via MiXCR, TCRdb re-called the reads, giving one row per CDR3 protein. The sample contains some 500,000 distinct CDR3 sequences, 35% to 50% of which appear only once. The study's findings and limits: HLA-C-restricted CMV-specific TCR beta clonotypes prevailed in the ex vivo response.

The CDR3 spans 15 residues. Germline assignment: CDR1 MGHRA and CDR2 YSYEKL. The sample was cultured PBMCs, taken from culture after CMV antigen stimulation. The rearrangement links TRBV4-1 to TRBJ1-5; 9 bases are a match to TRBD1. The TCR originated in a human donor in good health (CMV status not recorded). Some clones in this sample may be carry-over from other donors' samples. For the CDR3, the DNA is TGCGCCAGCAGCCAGGGACAGGGACTTAATCAGCTCCAGCATTTT. The encoded protein is CASSQGQGLNQLQHF.